This T cell receptor beta chain was found in a study of blood T cells in healthy people across ages. Whole-study results and caveats: Donors of long life had a larger count of naive CD4+ cells and greater diversity than aged donors.

Using a J-beta primer mix together with a sample-barcoded 5' primer, a second PCR was run for 7 to 11 cycles. Unique molecular identifiers of 12 random nucleotides labeled each cDNA. A minimum of 3 million CDR3-containing paired-end reads was obtained for each sample. TCRdb processed the 5' RACE reads anew with MiXCR; each CDR3 protein has one entry. The data show 1.5 million to 2 million distinct CDR3 sequences, around 36% seen once. The CDR3 has 15 residues. V was clipped by 5 bases and J by 6 bases; unmatched bases: 8. The germline V gene has CDR1 SGHVS and CDR2 FQNEAQ. This clonotype was seen a handful of times. Its antigen is as yet unknown.

This TCR was recovered from a woman between 25 and 40 years old in good health. The rearrangement joins TRBV7-8 to TRBJ2-1, with 9 bases identical to TRBD1. Sequenced: blood. The CDR3 DNA is TGTGCCAGCAGCCCTCGGGACAGGGCTTTCAATGAGCAGTTCTTC. Protein: CASSPRDRAFNEQFF.